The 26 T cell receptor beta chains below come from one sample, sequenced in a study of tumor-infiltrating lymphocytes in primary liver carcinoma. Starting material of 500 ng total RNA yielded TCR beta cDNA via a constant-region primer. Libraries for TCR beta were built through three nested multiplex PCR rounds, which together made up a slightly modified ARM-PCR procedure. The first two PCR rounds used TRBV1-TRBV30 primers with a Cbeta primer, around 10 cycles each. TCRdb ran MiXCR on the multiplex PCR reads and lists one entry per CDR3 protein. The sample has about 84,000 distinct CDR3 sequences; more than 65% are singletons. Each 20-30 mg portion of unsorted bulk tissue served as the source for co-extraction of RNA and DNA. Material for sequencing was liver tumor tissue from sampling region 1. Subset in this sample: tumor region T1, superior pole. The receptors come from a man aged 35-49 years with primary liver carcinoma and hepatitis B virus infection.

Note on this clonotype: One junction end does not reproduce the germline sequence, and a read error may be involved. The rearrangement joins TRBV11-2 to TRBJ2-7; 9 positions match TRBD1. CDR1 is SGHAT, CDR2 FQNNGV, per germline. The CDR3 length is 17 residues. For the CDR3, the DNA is TGTGGCAGCAGCATCGACCAGCCGGGACAGGGAAGCTACGAGCAATACTTC. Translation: CGSSIDQPGQGSYEQYF.

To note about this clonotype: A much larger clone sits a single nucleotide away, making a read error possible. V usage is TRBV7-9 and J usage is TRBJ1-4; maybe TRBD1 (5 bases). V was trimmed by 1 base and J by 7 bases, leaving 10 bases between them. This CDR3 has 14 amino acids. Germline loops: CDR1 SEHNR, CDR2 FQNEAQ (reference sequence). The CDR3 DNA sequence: TGTGCCAGCAGCTTAGGGACATGGGGTGAAAAACTGTTTTTT. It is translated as CASSLGTWGEKLFF. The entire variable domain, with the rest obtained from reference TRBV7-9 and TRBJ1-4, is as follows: DTGVSQNPRHKITKRGQNVTFRCDPISEHNRLYWYRQTLGQGPEFLTYFQNEAQLEKSRLLSDRFSAERPKGSFSTLEIQRTEQGDSAMYLCASSLGTWGEKLFFGSGTQLSVL.

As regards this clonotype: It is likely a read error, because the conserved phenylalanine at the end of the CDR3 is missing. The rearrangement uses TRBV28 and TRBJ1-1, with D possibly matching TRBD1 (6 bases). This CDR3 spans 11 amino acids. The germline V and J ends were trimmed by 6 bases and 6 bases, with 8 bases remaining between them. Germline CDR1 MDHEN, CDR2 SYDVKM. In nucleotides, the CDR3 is TGTGCCAGCAGCCCAGGGGCTGAAGCTTTCCTT. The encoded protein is CASSPGAEAFL.

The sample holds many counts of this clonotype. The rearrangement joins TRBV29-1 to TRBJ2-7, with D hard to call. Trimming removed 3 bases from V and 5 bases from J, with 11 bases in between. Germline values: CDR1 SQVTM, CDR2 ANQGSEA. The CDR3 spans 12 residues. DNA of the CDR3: TGCAGCGTTGACTTGAACCGTGACGAGCAGTACTTC. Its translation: CSVDLNRDEQYF.

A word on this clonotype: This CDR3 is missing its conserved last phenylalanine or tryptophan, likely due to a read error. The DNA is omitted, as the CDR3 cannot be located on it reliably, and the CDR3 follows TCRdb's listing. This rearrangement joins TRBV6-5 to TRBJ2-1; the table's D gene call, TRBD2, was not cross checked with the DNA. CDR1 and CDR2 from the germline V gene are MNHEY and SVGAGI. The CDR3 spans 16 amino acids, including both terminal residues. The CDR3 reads CASSSGGLAGYKEQFY.

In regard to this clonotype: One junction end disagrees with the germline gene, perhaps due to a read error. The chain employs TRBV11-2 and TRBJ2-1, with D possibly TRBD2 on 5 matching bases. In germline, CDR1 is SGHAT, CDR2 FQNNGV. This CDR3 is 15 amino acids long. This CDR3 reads CTSSFSEPLDNEHFF. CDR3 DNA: TGTACCAGCAGCTTTAGCGAGCCACTCGACAATGAGCATTTCTTC.

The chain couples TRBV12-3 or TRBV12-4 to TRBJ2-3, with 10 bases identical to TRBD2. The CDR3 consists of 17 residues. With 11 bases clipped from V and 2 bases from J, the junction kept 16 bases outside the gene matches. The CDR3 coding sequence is TGTGCCGACAGTTGGCTAGCGGGAGATTCGGTCACAGATACGCAGTATTTT. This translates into CADSWLAGDSVTDTQYF.

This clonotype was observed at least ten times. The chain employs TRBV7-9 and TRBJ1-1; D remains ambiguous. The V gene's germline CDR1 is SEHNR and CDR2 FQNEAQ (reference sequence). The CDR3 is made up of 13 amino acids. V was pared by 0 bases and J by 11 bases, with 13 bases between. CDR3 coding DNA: TGTGCCAGCAGCTTAGCGCGAAATAGCGTGGCTTTCTTT. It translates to CASSLARNSVAFF.

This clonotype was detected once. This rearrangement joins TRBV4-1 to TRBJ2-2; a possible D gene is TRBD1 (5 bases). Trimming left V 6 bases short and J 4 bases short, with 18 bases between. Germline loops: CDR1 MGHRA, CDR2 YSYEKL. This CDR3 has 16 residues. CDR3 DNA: TGCGCCAGCAGGACAGACATGGGTGGTCGCACCGGGGAGCTGTTTTTT. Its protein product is CASRTDMGGRTGELFF.

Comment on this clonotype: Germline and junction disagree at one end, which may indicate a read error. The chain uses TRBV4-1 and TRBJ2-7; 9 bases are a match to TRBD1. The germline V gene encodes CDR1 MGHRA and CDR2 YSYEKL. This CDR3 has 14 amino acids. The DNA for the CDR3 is TGCGCTAGCAACCAAGACGGGGACAGGGACGAGCAGTACTTC. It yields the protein CASNQDGDRDEQYF.

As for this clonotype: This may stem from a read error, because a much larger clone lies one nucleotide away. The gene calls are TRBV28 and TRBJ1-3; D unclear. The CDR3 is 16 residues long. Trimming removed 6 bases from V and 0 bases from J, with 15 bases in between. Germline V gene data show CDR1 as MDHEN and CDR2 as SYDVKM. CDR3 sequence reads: CASSSPAQVSGNTIYF. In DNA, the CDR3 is TGTGCCAGCAGCTCCCCGGCGCAGGTCTCTGGAAACACCATATATTTT.

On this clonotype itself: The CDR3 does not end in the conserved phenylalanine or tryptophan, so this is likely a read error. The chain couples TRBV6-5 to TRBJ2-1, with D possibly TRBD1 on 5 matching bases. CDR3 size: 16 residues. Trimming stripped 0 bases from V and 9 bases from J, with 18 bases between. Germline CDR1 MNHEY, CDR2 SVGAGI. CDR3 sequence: CASSYSGAMSNAEQFL. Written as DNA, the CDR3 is TGTGCCAGCAGTTACTCAGGGGCGATGAGTAACGCTGAGCAGTTCCTC.

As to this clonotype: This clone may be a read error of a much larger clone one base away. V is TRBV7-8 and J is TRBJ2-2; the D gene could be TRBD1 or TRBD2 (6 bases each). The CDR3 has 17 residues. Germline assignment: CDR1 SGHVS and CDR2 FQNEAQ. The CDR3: CANSLGGGGVNTGELFF. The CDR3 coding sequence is TGTGCCAACAGCTTAGGGGGAGGAGGGGTGAACACCGGGGAGCTGTTTTTT. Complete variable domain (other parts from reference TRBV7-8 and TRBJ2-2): GAGVSQSPRYKVAKRGQDVALRCDPISGHVSLFWYQQALGQGPEFLTYFQNEAQLDKSGLPSDRFFAERPEGSVSTLKIQRTQQEDSAVYLCANSLGGGGVNTGELFFGEGSRLTVL.

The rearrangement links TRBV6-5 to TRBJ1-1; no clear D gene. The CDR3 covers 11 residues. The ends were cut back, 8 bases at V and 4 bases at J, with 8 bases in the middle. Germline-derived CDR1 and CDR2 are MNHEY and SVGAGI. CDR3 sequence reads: CASWTATEAFF. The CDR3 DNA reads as TGTGCCAGCTGGACTGCCACTGAAGCTTTCTTT.

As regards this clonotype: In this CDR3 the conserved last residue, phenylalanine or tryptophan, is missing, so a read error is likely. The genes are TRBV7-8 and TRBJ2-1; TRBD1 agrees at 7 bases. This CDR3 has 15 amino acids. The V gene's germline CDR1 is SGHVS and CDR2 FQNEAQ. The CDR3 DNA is TGTACCAGCAGCGCTCGTGGGACAGCCTACAATGAGCAGTTCTCC. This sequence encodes CTSSARGTAYNEQFS.

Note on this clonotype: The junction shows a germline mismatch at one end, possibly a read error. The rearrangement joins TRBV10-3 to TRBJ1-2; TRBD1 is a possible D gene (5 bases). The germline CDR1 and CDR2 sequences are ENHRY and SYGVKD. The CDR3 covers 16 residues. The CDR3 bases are TGTGCCATCAGTGAAGGTGTCGCAGGGAGCGACTATGGCTACACATTC. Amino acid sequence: CAISEGVAGSDYGYTF.

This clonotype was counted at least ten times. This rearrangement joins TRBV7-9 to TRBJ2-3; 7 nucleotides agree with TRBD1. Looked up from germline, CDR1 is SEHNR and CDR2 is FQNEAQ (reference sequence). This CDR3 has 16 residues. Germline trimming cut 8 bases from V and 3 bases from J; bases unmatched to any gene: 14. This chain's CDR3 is CASGPGTAKPTDTQYF. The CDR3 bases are TGTGCCAGCGGCCCCGGGACAGCCAAACCAACAGATACGCAGTATTTT.

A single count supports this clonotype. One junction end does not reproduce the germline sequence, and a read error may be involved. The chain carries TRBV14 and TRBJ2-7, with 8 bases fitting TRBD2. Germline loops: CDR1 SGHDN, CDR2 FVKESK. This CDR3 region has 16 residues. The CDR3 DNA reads TGTGCCAGCAACATTACTACTAGCGGTGCTTTACGAGAGCAGTATTTC. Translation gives CASNITTSGALREQYF.

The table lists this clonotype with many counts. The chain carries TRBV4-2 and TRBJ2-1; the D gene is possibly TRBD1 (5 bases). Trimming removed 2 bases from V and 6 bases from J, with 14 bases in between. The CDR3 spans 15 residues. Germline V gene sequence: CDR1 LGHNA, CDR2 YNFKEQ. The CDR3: CASSQLEGAGNEQFF. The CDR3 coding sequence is TGTGCCAGCAGCCAATTGGAAGGGGCAGGCAATGAGCAGTTCTTC.

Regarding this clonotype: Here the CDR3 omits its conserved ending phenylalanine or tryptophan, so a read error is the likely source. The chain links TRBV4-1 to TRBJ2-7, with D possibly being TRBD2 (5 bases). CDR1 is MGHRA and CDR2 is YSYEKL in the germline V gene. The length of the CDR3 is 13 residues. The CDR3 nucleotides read TGCACCAGCAGCCAGGAGGCCAGCGGCGAGCAGTACCTC. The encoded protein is CTSSQEASGEQYL.

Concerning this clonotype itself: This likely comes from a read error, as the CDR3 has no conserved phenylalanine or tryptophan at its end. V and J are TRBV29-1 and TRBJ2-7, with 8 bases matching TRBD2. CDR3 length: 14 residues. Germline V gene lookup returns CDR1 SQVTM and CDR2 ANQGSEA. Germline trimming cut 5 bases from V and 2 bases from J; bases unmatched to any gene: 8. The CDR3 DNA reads TGCAGCGTTAGAATAGCGGGATGGCCCTACGAGCAGTACTCC. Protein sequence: CSVRIAGWPYEQYS.

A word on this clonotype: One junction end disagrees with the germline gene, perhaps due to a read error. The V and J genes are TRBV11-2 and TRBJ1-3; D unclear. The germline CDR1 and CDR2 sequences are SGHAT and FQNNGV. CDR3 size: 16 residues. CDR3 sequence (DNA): TGTGCCTGCAGTTTAGATCTAGACTACTCTGGAAGCACCATATATTTT. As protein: CACSLDLDYSGSTIYF.

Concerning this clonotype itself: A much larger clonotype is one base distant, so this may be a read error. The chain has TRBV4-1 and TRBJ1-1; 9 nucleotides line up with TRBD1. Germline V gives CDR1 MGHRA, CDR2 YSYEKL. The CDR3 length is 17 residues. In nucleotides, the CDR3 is TGCGTCAGCAGCCAGGCCGGGACAGGGCTAATGAACACTGAAGCTTTCTTT. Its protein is CVSSQAGTGLMNTEAFF.

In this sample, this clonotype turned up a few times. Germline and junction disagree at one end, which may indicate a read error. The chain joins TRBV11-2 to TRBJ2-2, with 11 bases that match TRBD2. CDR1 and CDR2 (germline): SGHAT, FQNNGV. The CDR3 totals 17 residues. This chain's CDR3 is CASSGGLAERNAGELFF. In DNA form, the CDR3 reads TGTGCCAGCAGTGGGGGACTAGCGGAGCGGAACGCCGGGGAGCTGTTTTTT. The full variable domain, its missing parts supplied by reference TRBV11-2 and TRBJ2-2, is EAGVAQSPRYKIIEKRQSVAFWCNPISGHATLYWYQQILGQGPKLLIQFQNNGVVDDSQLPKDRFSAERLKGVDSTLKIQPAKLEDSAVYLCASSGGLAERNAGELFFGEGSRLTVL.

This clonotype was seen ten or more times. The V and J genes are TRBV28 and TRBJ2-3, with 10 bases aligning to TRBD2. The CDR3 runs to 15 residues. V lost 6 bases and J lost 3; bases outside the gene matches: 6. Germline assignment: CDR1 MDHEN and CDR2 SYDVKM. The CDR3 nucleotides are TGTGCCAGCAGCCAGCGGGAGGGCCATACAGATACGCAGTATTTT. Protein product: CASSQREGHTDTQYF.

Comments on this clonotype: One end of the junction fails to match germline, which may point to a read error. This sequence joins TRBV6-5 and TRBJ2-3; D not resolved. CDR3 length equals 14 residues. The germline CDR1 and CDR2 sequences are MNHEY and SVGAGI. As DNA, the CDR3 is TGTGCCATCTCCAGGTCGGTTAGCACAGATACGCAGTACTTT. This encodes CAISRSVSTDTQYF.